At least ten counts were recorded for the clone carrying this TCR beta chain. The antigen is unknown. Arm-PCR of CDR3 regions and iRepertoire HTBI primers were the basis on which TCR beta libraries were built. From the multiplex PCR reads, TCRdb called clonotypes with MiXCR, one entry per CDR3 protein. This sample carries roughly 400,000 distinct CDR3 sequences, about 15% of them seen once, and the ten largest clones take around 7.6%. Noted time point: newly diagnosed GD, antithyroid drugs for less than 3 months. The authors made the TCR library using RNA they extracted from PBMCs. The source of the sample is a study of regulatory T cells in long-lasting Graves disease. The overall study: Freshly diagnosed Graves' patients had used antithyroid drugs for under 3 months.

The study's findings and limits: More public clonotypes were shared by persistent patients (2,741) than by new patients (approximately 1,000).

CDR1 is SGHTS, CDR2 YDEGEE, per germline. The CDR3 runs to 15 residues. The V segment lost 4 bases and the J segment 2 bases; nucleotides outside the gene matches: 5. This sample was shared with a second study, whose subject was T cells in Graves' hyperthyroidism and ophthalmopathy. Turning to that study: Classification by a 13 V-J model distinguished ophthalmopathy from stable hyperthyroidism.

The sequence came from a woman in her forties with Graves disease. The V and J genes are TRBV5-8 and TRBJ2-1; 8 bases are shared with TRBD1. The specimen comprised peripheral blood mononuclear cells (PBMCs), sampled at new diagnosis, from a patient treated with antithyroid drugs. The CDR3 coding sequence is TGTGCCAGCAGCGCGGGACAGGTGACCTACAATGAGCAGTTCTTC. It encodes CASSAGQVTYNEQFF.